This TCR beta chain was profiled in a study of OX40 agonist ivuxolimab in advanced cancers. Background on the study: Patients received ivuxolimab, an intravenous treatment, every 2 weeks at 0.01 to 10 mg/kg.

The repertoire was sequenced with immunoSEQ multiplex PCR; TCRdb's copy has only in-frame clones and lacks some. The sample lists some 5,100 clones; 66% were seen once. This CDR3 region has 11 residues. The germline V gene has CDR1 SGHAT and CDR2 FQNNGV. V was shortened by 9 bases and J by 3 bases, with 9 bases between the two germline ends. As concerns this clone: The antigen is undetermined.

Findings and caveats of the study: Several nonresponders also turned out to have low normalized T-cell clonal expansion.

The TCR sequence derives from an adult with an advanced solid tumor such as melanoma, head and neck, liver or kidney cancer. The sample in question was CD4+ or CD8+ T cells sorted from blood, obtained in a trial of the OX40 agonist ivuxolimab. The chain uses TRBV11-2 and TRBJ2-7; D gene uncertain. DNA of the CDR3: TGTGCCAGTGGCTCCATCTACGAGCAGTACTTC. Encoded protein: CASGSIYEQYF.